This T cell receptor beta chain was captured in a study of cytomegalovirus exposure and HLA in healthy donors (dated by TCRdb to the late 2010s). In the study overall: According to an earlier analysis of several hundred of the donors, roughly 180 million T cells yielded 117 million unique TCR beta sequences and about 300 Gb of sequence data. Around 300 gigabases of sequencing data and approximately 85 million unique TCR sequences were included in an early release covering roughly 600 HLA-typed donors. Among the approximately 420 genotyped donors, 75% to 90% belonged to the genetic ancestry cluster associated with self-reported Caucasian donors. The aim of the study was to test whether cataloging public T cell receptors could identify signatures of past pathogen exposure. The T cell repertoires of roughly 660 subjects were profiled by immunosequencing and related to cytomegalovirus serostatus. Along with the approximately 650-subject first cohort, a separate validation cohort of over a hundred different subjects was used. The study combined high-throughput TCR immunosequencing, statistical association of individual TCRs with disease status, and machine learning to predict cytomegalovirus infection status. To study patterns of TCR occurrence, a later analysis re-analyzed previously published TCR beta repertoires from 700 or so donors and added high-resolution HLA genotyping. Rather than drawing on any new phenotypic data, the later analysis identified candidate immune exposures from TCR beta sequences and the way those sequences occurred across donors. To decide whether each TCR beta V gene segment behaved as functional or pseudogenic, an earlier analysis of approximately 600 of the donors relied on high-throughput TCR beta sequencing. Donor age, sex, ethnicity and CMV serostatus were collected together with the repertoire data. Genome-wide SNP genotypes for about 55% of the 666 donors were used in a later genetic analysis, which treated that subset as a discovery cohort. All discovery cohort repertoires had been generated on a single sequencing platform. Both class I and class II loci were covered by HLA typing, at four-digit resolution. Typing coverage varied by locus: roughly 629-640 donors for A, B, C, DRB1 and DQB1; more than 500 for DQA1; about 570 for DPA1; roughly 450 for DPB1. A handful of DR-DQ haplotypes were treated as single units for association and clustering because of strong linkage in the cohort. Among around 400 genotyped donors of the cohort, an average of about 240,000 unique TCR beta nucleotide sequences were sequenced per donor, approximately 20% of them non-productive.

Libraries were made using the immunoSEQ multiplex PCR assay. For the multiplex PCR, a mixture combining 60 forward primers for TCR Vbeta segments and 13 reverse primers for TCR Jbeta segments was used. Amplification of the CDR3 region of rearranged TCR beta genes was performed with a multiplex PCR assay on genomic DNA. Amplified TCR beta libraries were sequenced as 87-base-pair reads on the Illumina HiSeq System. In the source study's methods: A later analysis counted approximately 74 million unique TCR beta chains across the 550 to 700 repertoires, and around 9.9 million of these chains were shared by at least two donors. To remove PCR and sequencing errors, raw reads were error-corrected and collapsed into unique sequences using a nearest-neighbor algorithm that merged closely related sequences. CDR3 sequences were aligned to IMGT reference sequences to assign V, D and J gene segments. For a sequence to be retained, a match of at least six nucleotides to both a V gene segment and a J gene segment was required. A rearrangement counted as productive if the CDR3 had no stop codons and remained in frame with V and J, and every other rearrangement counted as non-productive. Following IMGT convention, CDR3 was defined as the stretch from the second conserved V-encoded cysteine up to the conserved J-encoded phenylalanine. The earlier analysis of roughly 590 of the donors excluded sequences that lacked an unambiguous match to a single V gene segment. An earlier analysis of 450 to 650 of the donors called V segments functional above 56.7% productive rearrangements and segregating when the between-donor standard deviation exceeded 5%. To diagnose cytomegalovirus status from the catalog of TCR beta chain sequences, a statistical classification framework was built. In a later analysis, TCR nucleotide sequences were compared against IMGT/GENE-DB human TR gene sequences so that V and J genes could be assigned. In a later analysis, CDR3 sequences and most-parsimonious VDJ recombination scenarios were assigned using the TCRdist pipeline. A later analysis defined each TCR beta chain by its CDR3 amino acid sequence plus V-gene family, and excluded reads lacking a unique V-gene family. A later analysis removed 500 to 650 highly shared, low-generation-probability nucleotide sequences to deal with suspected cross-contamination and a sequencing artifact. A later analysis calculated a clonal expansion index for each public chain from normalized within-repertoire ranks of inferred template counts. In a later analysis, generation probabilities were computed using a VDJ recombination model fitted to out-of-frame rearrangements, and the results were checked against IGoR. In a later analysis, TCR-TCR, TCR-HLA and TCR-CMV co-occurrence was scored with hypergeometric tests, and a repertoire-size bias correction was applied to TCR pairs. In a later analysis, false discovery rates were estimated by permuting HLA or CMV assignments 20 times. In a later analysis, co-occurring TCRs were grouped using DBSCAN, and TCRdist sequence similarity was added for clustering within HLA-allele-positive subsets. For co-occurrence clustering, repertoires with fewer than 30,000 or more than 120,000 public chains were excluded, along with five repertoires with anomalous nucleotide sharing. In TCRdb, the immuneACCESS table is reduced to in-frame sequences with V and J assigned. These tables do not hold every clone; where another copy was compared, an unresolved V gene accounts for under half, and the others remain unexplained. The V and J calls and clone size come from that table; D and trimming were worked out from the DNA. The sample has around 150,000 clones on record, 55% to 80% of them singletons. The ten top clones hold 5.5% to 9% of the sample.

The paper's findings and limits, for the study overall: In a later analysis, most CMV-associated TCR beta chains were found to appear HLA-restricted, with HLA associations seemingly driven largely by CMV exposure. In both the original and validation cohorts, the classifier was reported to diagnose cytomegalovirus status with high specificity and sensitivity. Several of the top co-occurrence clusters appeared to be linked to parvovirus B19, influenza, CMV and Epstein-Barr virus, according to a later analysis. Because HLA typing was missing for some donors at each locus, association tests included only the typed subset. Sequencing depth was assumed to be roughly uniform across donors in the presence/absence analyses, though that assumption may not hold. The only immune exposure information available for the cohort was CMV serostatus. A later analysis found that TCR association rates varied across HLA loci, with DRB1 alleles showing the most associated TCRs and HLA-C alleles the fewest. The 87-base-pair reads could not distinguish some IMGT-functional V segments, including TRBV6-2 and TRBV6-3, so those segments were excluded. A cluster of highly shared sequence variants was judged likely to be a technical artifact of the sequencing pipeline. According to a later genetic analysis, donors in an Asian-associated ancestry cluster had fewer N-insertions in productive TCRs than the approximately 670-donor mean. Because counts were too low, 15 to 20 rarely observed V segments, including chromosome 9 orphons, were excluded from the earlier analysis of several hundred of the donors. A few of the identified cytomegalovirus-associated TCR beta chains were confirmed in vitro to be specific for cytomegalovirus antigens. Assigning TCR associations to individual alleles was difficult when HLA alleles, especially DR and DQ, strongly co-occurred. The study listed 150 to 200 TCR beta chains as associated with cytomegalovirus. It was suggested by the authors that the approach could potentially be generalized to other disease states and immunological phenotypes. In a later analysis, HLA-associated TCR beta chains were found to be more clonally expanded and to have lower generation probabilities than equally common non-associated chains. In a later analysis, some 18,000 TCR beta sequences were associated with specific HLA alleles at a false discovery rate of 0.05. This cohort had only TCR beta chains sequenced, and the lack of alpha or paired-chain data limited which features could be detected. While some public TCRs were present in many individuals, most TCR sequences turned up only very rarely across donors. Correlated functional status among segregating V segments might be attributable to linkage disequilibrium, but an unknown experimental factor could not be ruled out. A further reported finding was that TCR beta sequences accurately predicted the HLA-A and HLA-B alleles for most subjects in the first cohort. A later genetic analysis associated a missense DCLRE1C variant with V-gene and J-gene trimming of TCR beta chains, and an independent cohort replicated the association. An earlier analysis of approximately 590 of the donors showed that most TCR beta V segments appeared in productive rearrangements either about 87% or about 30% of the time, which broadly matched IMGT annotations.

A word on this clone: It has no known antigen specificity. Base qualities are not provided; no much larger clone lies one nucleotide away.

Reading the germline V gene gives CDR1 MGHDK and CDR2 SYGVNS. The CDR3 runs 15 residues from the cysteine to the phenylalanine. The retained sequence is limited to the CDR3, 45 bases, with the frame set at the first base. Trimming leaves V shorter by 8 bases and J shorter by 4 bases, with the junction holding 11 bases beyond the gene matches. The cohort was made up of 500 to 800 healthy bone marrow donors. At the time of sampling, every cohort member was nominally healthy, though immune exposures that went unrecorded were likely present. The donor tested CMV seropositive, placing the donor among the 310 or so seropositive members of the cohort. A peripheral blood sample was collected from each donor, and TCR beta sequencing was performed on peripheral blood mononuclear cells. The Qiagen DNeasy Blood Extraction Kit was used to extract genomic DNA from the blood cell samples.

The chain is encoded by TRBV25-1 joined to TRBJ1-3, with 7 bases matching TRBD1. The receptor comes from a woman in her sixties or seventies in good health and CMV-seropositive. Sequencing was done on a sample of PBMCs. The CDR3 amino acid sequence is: CASAAPGQSGNTIYF. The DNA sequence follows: TGTGCCAGCGCGGCCCCGGGACAGTCCGGAAACACCATATATTTT.